The 7 T cell receptor beta chains reported below all come from one sample, sequenced in a study of glioma-infiltrating T cells after dendritic cell vaccination. Some clones are missing from TCRdb's copy, which holds only in-frame ones; the method was immunoSEQ multiplex PCR. The sample has over 65,000 clones, around 85% seen once. Indicated time point: after dendritic cell vaccination, including at tumor progression/relapse. The material was blood, obtained after dendritic cell vaccination. All receptors derive from a human donor with glioblastoma.

The chain has TRBV27 and TRBJ2-1; TRBD2 matches 11 bases. CDR1 and CDR2 from the germline V gene are MNHEY and SMNVEV (reference sequence). Trimming at V came to 6 bases and at J to 0 bases, leaving 7 bases not matched to a gene. The length of the CDR3 is 17 residues. CDR3 sequence (DNA): TGTGCCAGCAGCCGACTAGCGGGGTCGAGCTCCTACAATGAGCAGTTCTTC. It specifies CASSRLAGSSSYNEQFF.

The J gene is TRBJ1-4, the V gene TRBV6-5; D remains ambiguous. From germline, CDR1 is MNHEY and CDR2 SVGAGI. The CDR3 contains 15 residues. The V and J ends lost 8 bases and 0 bases respectively, with 13 bases between them. The CDR3 reads CASGVEGATNEKLFF. In DNA form, the CDR3 reads TGTGCCAGCGGTGTTGAGGGTGCAACTAATGAAAAACTGTTTTTT.

CDR3 sequence: CASSSLAGGPIDTQYF. CDR3 bases: TGTGCCAGCAGCTCCCTAGCGGGGGGGCCTATAGATACGCAGTATTTT. The V gene is TRBV7-3, the J gene TRBJ2-3, with TRBD2 matching 12 bases. This CDR3 has 16 amino acids. CDR1 and CDR2 (germline): SGHTA, FQGTGA. The V gene end was trimmed by 4 bases and the J gene end by 5 bases; junction bases not matched to a gene: 7. Together with reference TRBV7-3 and TRBJ2-3, the CDR3 gives the full variable domain: GAGVSQTPSNKVTEKGKYVELRCDPISGHTALYWYRQSLGQGPEFLIYFQGTGAADDSGLPNDRFFAVRPEGSVSTLKIQRTERGDSAVYLCASSSLAGGPIDTQYFGPGTRLTVL.

This clone came up once. The chain carries TRBV7-9 and TRBJ2-7; 7 bases agree with TRBD1. V gave up 2 bases and J gave up 3 bases; unmatched junction bases: 1. Germline CDR1 reads SEHNR; CDR2 reads FQNEAQ (reference sequence). This CDR3 has 13 residues. This CDR3 is CASSLRDSYEQYF. DNA for the CDR3: TGTGCCAGCAGCTTAAGGGACAGCTACGAGCAGTACTTC. Using reference TRBV7-9 and TRBJ2-7 for the parts outside the CDR3, the full variable domain is DTGVSQNPRHKITKRGQNVTFRCDPISEHNRLYWYRQTLGQGPEFLTYFQNEAQLEKSRLLSDRFSAERPKGSFSTLEIQRTEQGDSAMYLCASSLRDSYEQYFGPGTRLTVT.

The chain employs TRBV6-4 and TRBJ2-3; 7 bases line up with TRBD2. The germline V gene encodes CDR1 MRHNA and CDR2 SNTAGT. The V segment lost 6 bases and the J segment 2 bases; nucleotides outside the gene matches: 8. This CDR3 has 15 residues. The CDR3: CASSRSGEVTDTQYF. The CDR3 DNA reads TGTGCCAGCAGCAGGAGCGGGGAGGTCACAGATACGCAGTATTTT.

The chain carries TRBV6-5 and TRBJ2-7; 9 bases are a match to TRBD1. The CDR3 is 15 residues long. Germline values: CDR1 MNHEY, CDR2 SVGAGI. Trimming cost V 0 bases and J 5 bases; bases outside gene matches: 5. CDR3 region: CASSYSGTGTNEQYF. CDR3 DNA: TGTGCCAGCAGTTACTCGGGGACAGGGACCAACGAGCAGTACTTC.

J is TRBJ1-1 and V is TRBV9, with D unresolved. V dropped 0 bases and J dropped 2 bases, with 11 bases sitting between them. The germline CDR1 and CDR2 sequences are SGDLS and YYNGEE. The CDR3 consists of 15 residues. In DNA, the CDR3 is TGTGCCAGCAGCGTAGCTCTAGATCTAAACACTGAAGCTTTCTTT. Amino acid sequence: CASSVALDLNTEAFF.